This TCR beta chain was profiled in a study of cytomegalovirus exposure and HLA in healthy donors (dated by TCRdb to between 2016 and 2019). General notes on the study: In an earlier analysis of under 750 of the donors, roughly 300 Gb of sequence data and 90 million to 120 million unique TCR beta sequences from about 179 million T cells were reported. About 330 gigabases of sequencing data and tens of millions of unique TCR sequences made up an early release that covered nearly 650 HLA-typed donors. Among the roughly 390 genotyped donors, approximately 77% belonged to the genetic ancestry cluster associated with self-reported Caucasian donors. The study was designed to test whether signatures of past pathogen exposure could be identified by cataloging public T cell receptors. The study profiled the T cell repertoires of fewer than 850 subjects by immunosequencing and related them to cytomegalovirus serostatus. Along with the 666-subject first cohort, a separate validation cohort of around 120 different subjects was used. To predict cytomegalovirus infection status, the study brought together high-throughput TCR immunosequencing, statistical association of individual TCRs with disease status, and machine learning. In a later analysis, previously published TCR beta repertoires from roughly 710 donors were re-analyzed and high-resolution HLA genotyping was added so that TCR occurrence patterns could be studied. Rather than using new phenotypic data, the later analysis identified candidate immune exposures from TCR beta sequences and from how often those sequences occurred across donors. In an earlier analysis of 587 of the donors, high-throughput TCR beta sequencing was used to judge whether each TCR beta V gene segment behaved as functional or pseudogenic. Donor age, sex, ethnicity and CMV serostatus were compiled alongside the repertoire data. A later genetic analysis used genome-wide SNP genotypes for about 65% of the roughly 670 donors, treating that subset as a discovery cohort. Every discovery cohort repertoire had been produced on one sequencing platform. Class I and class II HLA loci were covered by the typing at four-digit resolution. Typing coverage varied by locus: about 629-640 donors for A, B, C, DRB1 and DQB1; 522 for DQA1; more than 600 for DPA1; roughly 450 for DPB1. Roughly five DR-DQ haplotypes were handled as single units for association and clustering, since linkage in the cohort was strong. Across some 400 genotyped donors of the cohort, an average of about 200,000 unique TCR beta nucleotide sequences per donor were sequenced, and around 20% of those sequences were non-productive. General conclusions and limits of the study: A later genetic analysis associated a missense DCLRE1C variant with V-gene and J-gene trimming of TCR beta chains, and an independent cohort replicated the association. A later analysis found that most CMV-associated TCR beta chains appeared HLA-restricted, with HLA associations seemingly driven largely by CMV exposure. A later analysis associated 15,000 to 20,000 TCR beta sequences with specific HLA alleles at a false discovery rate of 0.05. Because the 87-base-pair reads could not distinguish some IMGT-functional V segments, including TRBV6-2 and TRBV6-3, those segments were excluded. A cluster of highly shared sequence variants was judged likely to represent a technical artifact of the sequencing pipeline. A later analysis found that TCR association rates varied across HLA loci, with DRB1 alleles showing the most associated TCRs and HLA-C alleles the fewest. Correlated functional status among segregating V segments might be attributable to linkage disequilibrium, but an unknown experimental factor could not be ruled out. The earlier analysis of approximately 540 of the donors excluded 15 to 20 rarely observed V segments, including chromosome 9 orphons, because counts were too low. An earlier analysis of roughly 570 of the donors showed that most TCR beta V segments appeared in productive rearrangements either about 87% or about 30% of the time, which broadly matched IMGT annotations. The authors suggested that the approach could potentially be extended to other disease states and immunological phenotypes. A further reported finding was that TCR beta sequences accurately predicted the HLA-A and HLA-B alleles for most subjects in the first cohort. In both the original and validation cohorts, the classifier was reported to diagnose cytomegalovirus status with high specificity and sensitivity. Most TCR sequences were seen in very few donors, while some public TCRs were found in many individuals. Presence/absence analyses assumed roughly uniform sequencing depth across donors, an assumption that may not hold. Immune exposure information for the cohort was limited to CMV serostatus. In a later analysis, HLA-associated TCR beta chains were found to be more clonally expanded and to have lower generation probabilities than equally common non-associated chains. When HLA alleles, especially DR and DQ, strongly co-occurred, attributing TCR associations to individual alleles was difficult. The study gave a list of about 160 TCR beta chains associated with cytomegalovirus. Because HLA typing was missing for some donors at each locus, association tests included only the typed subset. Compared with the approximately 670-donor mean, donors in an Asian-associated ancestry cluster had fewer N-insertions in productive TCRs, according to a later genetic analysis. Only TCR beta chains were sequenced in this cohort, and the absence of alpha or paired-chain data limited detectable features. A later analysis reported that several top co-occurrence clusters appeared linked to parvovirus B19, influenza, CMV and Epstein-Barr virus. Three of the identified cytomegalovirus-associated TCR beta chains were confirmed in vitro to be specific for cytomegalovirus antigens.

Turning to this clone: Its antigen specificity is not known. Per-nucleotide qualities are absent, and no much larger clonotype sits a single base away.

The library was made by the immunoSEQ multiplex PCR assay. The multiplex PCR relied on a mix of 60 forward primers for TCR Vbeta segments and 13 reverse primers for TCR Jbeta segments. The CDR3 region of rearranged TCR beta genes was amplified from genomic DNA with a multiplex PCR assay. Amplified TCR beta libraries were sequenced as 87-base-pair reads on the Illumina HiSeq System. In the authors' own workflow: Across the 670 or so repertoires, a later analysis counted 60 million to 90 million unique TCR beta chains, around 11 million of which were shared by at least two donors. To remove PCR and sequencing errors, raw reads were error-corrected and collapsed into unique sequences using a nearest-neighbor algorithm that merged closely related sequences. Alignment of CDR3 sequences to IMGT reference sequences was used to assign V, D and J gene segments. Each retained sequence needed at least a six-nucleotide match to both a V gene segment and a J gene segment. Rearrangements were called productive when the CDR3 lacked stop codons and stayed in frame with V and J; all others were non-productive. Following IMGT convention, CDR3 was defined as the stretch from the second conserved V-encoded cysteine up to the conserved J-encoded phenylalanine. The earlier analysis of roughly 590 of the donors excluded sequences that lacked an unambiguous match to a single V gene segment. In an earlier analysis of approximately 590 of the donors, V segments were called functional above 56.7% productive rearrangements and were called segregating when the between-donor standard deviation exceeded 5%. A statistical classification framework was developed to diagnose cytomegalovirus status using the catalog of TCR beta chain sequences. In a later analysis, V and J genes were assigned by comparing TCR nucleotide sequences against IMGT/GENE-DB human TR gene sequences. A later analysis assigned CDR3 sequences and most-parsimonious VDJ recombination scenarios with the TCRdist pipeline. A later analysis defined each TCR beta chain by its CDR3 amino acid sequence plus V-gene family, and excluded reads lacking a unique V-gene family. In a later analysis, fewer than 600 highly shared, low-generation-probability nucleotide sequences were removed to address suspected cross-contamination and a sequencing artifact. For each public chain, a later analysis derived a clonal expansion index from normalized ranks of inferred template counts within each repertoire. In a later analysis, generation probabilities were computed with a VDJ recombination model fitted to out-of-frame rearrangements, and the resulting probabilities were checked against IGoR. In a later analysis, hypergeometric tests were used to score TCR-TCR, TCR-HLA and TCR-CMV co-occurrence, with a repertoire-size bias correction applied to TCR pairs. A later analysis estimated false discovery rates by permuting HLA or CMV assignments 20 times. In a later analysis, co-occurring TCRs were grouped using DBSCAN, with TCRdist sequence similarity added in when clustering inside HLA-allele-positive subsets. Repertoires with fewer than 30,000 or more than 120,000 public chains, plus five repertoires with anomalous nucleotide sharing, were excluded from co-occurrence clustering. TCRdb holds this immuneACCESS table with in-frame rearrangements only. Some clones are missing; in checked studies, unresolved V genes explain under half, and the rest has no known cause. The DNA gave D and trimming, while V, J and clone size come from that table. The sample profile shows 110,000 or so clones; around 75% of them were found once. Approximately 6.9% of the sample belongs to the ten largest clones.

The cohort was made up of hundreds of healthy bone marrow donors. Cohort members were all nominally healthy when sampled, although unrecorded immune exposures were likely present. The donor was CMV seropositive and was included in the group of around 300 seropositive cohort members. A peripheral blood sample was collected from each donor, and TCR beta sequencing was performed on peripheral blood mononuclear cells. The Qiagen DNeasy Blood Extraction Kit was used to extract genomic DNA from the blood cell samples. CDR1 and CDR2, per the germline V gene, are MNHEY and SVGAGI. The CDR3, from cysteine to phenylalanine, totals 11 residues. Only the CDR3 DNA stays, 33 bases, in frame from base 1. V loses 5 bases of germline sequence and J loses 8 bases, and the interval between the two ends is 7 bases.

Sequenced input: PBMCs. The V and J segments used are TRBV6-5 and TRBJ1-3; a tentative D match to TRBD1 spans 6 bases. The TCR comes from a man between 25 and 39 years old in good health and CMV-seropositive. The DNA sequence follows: TGTGCCAGCAGTCACAGGGACACCATATATTTT. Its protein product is CASSHRDTIYF.